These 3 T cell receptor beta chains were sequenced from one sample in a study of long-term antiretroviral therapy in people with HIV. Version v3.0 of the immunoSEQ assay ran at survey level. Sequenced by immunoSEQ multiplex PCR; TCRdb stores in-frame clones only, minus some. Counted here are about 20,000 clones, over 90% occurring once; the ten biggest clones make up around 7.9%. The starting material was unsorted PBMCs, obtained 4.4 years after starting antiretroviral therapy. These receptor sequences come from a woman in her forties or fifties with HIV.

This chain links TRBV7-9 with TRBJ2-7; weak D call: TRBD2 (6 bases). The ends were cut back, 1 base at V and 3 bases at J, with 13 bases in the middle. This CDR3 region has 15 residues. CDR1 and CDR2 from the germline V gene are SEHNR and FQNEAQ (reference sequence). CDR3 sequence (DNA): TGTGCCAGCAGCTTAGAGGAGGGGTTAGACTACGAGCAGTACTTC. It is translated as CASSLEEGLDYEQYF.

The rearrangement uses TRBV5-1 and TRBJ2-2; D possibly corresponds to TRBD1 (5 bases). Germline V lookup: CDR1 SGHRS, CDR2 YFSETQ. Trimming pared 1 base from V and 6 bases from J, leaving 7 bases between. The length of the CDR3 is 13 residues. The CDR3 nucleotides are TGCGCCAGCAGCTTGAAGGGGCCCGGGGAGCTGTTTTTT. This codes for CASSLKGPGELFF.

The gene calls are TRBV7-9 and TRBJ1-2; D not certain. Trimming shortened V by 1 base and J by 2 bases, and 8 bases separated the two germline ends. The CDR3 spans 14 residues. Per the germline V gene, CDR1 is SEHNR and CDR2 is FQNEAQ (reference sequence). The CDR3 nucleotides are TGTGCCAGCAGCTTAGTGGTGGAAAACTATGGCTACACCTTC. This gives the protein CASSLVVENYGYTF.